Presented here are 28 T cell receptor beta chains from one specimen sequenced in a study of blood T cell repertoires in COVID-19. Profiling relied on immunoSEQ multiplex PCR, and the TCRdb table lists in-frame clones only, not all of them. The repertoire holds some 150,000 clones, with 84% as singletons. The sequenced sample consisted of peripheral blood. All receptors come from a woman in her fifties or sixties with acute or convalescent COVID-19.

In DNA, the CDR3 is TGTGCCAGCAGCCAAGCGGGGGTGGGGCCGGATGAAAAACTGTTTTTT. Its translation is CASSQAGVGPDEKLFF. The chain uses TRBV4-2 and TRBJ1-4; weak D call: TRBD1 (5 bases). Trimming took 1 base from V and 6 from J, leaving 15 bases between them. The CDR3 consists of 16 residues. From germline, CDR1 is LGHNA and CDR2 YNFKEQ.

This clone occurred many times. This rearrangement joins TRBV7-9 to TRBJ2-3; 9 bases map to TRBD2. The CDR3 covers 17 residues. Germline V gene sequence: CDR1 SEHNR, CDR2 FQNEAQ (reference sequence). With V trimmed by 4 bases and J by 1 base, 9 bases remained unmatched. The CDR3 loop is CASSYAVAGVGTDTQYF. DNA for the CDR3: TGTGCCAGCAGCTACGCCGTAGCGGGGGTAGGCACAGATACGCAGTATTTT.

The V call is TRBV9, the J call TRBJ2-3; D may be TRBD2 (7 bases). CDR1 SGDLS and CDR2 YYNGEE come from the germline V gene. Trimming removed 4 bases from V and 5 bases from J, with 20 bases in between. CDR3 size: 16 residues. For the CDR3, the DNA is TGTGCCAGCAGCCCCCTCGGGGGGCCCCATGAAGATACGCAGTATTTT. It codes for CASSPLGGPHEDTQYF.

The CDR3 is CASSPRGRVGTQYF. For the CDR3, the DNA is TGTGCCAGCAGTCCCCGCGGGCGGGTAGGGACCCAGTACTTC. The rearrangement uses TRBV27 and TRBJ2-5; tentative D call: TRBD2 (5 bases). Germline V CDR1 and CDR2: MNHEY, SMNVEV (reference sequence). There are 14 residues in the CDR3. Trimming removed 5 bases at V and 7 bases at J, with 17 bases between.

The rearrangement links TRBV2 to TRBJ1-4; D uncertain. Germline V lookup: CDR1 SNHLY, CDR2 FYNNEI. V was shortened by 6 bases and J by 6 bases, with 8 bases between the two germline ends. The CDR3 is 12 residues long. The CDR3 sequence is CASRTGYEKLFF. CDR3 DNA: TGTGCCAGCAGAACCGGGTATGAAAAACTGTTTTTT. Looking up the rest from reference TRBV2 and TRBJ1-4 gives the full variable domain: EPEVTQTPSHQVTQMGQEVILRCVPISNHLYFYWYRQILGQKVEFLVSFYNNEISEKSEIFDDQFSVERPDGSNFTLKIRSTKLEDSAMYFCASRTGYEKLFFGSGTQLSVL.

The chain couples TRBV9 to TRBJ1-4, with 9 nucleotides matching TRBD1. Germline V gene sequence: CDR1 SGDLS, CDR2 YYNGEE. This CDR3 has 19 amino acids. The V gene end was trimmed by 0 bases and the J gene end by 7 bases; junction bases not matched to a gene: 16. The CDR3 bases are TGTGCCAGCAGCGTAGACGGTCGGGCCGGCGGGACAGGGATTGAAAAACTGTTTTTT. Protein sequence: CASSVDGRAGGTGIEKLFF.

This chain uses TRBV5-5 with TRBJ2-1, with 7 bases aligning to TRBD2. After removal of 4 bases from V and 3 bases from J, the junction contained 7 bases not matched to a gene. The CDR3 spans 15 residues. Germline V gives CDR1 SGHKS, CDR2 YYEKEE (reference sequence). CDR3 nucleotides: TGTGCCAGCAGCCAAGGGGACTATCTCTACAATGAGCAGTTCTTC. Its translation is CASSQGDYLYNEQFF.

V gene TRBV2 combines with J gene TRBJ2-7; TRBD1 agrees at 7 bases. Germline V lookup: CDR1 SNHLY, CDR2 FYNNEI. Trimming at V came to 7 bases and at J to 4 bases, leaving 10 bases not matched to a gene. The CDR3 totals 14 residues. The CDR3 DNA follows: TGTGCCAGCACCTTGACAGGGTTTGAGTACGAGCAGTACTTC. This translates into CASTLTGFEYEQYF.

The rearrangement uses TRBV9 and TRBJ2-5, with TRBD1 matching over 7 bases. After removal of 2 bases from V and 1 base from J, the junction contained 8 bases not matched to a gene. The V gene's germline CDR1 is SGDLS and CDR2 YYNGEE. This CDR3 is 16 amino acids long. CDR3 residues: CASSVQKTGIQETQYF. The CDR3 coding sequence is TGTGCCAGCAGCGTGCAAAAGACAGGGATCCAAGAGACCCAGTACTTC.

CDR3 bases: TGTGCCAGCAGTACCACGGGGGACTACACAGATACGCAGTATTTT. Protein product: CASSTTGDYTDTQYF. The chain uses TRBV7-9 and TRBJ2-3; 7 positions agree with TRBD2. CDR1 and CDR2 from the germline V gene are SEHNR and FQNEAQ (reference sequence). Trimming at V came to 6 bases and at J to 2 bases, leaving 8 bases not matched to a gene. This CDR3 spans 15 amino acids.

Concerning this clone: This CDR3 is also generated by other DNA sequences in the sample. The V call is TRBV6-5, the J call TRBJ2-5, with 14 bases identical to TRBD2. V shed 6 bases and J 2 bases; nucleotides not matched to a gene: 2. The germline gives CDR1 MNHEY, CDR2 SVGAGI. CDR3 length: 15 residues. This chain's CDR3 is CASSRLAGGQETQYF. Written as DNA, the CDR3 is TGTGCCAGCAGCCGACTAGCGGGGGGGCAAGAGACCCAGTACTTC.

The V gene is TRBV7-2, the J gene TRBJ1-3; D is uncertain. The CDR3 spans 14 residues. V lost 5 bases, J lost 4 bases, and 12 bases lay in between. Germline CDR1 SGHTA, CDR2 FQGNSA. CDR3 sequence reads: CASSPRHQGNTIYF. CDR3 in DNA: TGTGCCAGCAGCCCGCGGCACCAGGGAAACACCATATATTTT.

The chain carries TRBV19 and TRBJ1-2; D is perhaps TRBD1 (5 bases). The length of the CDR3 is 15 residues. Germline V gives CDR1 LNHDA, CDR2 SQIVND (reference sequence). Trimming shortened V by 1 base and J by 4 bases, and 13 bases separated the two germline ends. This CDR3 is CASSIGLGGVYGYTF. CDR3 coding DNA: TGTGCCAGTAGTATAGGCCTCGGGGGGGTCTATGGCTACACCTTC.

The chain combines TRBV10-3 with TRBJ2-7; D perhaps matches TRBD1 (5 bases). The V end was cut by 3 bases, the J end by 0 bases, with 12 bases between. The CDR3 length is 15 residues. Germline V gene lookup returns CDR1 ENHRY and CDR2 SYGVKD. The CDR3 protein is CAISEGATTSYEQYF. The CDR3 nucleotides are TGTGCCATCAGTGAAGGGGCCACTACCTCCTACGAGCAGTACTTC.

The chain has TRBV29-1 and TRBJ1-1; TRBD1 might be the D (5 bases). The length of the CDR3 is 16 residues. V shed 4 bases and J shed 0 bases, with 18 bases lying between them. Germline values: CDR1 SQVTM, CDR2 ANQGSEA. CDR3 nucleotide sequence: TGCAGCGTTGTGCGTGGCGGGACCACCATGAACACTGAAGCTTTCTTT. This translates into CSVVRGGTTMNTEAFF.

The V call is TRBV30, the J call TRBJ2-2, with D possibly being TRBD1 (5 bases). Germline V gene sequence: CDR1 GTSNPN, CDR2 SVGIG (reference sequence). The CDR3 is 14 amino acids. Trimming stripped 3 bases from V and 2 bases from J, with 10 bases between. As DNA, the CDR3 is TGTGCCTGGAGGAGAGGACACAACACCGGGGAGCTGTTTTTT. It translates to CAWRRGHNTGELFF.

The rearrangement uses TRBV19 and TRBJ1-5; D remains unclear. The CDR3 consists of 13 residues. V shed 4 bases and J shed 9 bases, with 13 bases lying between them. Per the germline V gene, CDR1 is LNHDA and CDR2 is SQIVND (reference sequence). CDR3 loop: CASSTRESGPQHF. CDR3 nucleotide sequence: TGTGCCAGTAGTACCCGGGAAAGCGGGCCCCAGCATTTT.

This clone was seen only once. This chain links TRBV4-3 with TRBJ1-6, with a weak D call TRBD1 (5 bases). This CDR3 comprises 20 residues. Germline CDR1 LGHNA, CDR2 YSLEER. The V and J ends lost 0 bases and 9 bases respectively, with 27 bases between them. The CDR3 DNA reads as TGCGCCAGCAGCCAAGAAGGGGTTGAGGCAAGGTTCATGGCTGGTTCACCCCTCCACTTT. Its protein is CASSQEGVEARFMAGSPLHF.

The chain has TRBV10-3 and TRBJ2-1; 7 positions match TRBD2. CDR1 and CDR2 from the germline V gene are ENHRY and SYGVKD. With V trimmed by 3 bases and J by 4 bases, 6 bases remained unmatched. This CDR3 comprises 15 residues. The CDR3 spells CAISDSSGAYNEQFF. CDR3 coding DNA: TGTGCCATCAGTGATTCTAGCGGAGCATACAATGAGCAGTTCTTC.

The CDR3, as DNA: TGTGCCAGCAGTGAACCTCCTAGCGGGAGCACAGATACGCAGTATTTT. Amino acids: CASSEPPSGSTDTQYF. The V call is TRBV2, the J call TRBJ2-3; TRBD2 aligns across 8 bases. CDR1 and CDR2 from the germline V gene are SNHLY and FYNNEI. The CDR3 covers 16 residues. Trimming at V came to 2 bases and at J to 0 bases, leaving 4 bases not matched to a gene.

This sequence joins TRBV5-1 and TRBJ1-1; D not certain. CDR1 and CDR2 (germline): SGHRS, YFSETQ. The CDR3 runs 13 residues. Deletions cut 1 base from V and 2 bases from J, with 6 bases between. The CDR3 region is CASSLQANTEAFF. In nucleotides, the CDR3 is TGCGCCAGCAGCTTGCAGGCCAACACTGAAGCTTTCTTT.

CDR3: CASSSRGAVNSYEQYF. The CDR3 DNA reads TGTGCCAGCAGCTCTCGAGGAGCGGTGAACTCCTACGAGCAGTACTTC. The genes are TRBV7-2 and TRBJ2-7, with D tentatively TRBD2 (5 bases). CDR1 SGHTA and CDR2 FQGNSA come from the germline V gene. Trimming left V 4 bases short and J 0 bases short, with 16 bases between. The CDR3 sequence is 16 residues long.

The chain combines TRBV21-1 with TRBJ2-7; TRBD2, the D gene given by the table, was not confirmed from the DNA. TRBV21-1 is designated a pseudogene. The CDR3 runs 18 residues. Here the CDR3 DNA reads TGTGCCAGCACCAAGGGGTCCCCCCCCGGGGGTCCAAATTACGAGCAGTACTTC. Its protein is CASTKGSPPGGPNYEQYF.

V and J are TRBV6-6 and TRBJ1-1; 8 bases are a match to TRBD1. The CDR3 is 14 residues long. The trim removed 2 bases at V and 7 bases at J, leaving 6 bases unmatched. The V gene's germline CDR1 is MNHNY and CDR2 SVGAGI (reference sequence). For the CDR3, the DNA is TGTGCCAGCAGTTACGTGCAGGGGGCGAATGAAGCTTTCTTT. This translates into CASSYVQGANEAFF.

The CDR3 loop is CASSVVADSGNTIYF. CDR3 DNA: TGTGCCAGCAGCGTAGTGGCTGACTCTGGAAACACCATATATTTT. The V and J genes are TRBV9 and TRBJ1-3; D gene unclear. Germline V gene data show CDR1 as SGDLS and CDR2 as YYNGEE. The V end lost 0 bases, the J end lost 0 bases, and 7 bases lay between the germline ends. There are 15 residues in the CDR3.

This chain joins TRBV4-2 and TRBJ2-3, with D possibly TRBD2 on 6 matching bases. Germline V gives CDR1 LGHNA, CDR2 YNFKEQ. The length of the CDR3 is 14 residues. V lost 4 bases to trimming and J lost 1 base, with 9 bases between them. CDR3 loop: CASSRSSGTDTQYF. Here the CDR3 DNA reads TGTGCCAGCAGCCGGTCTAGCGGCACAGATACGCAGTATTTT.

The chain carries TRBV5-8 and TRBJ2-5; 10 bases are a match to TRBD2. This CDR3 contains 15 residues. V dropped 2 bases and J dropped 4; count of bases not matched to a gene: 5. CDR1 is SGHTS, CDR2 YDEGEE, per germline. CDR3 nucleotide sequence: TGTGCCAGCAGCTTACTAGCGGGGTTGGTAGAGACCCAGTACTTC. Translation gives CASSLLAGLVETQYF.

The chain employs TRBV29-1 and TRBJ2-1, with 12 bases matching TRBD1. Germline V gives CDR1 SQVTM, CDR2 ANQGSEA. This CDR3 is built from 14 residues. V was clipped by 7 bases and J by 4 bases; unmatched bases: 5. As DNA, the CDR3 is TGCAGCGCTCCGGGACAGGGGGCTTACAATGAGCAGTTCTTC. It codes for CSAPGQGAYNEQFF.